This T cell receptor beta chain was documented in a study of T cell responses to AZD1222 COVID-19 vaccine (dated by TCRdb to the early 2020s). Broadly, across the study: A total of more than 230 trial participants underwent TCR sequencing, of whom 207 received two doses of AZD1222 and around 26 received two doses of the MenACWY control vaccine. Trial participants were enrolled by age into subgroups of 18-55, 56-69 and 70-plus years, and around 150, 29 and 61 TCR-sequenced participants, respectively, were included in these subgroups. Findings and caveats that apply to the study as a whole: Participants were mostly white British, with more females than males. The authors suggested clonal diversity may have been underestimated. In the small 56-69-year group, the increase in depth fell short of significance, most likely because of low power. No day 14 peak-response samples were available, so repertoires were characterized only after the peak T cell response. Epitopes outside the regions mutated in the B.1.351 and B.1.1.7 variants were reportedly recognized by nearly half of the unique spike-specific TCRs. Conclusions about previously exposed vaccinees are limited because only 5 or 6 AZD1222 recipients were SARS-CoV-2 seropositive at baseline. After two AZD1222 doses, spike-specific TCR breadth and depth were significantly higher than at day 0 and than in MenACWY recipients. CD4 TCRs associated with the vaccine covered the entire spike protein, and the dominant responses were in regions 160-218 and 743-854.

Of note for this clone: What this receptor recognizes is not known. Base qualities were left out, and no much larger clone turns up one base away.

The label giving this sample's time point can be read as: about 28 days (+/-7) after the second vaccine dose. AZD1222 recipients with second doses at about 4 weeks or about 12 weeks were pooled, because spike-specific TCR depth and breadth did not differ between schedules. Vaccinee samples came from UK trials COV001 and COV002, including a single-blind randomized controlled phase 2/3 trial of AZD1222 (ChAdOx1 nCoV-19) in healthy adults. For TCRbeta chain sequencing, PBMC samples from trial participants were taken at day 0 and at day 28 after the second dose. The CDR3 regions of human TCRbeta chains were subjected to immunosequencing. The study's processing was this. TCRs in the repertoires were matched against a reference library of SARS-CoV-2-specific TCRs that had been generated with the MIRA antigen-specificity platform. Breadth was defined as the fraction of unique TCRs that were SARS-CoV-2-associated, and depth was defined as the fraction of total T cells that were SARS-CoV-2-associated. Using the MIRA data, every spike-specific TCR was mapped to the spike region that the TCR reacted to and assigned to either a CD4 or a CD8 class. Log10-transformed breadth and depth values were compared by one-way ANOVA with Sidak's multiple comparisons tests. TCRdb carries this immuneACCESS record with in-frame sequences only. Its versions omit some clonotypes, under half of them owing to an unresolved V gene in the studies checked, with the rest unexplained. The V and J calls and clone size are taken from that table; D and trimming were inferred from the DNA. For this sample the table gives tens of thousands of clones, of which roughly four fifths were detected only once. The ten largest make up roughly 27% of the sample.

Including the terminal cysteine and phenylalanine, the CDR3 comprises 16 residues. Of the read, only the CDR3 DNA is kept; its 48 bases are in frame from base 1. Taken from the germline V gene, the CDR1 and CDR2 loops are KGHDR and SFDVKD. V and J lose 7 bases and 4 bases, and a span of 19 bases separates them. The sequencing used peripheral blood, collected 28 days after the second AZD1222 dose. The TCR was taken from an adult who received the AZD1222 COVID-19 vaccine. This receptor chain uses TRBV24-1 and TRBJ1-5; a weak D assignment points to TRBD1 (6 bases agree). The DNA sequence reads TGTGCCACCAGCAGTTCATCCCGGGGGCCTAATCAGCCCCAGCATTTT. Translated, this gives CATSSSSRGPNQPQHF.